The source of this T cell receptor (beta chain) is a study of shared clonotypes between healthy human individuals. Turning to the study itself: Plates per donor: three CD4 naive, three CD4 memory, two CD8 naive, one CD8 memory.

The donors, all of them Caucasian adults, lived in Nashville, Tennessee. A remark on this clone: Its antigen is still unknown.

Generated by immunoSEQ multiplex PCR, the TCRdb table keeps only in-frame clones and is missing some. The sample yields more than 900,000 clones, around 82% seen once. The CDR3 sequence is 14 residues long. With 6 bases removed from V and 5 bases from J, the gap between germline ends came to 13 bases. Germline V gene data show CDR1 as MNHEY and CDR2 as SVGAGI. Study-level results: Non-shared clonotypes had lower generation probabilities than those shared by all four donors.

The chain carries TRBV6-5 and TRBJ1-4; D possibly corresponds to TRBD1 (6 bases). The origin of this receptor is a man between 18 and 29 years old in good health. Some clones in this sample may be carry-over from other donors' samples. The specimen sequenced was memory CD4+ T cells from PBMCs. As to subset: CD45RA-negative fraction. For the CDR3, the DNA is TGTGCCAGCAGAAATGACAGGCTAAATGAAAAACTGTTTTTT. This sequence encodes CASRNDRLNEKLFF.